This T cell receptor beta chain appears in the sequencing data of a study of blood T cell repertoires in COVID-19. Authors' analysis steps: Scientists estimated how many nucleated cells there were by amplifying reference gene primers. Clones were sequenced by immunoSEQ multiplex PCR, and TCRdb holds only the in-frame ones, with some missing. V and J calls and clone size follow that table, whereas D and trimming were derived from the DNA. The table lists nearly 110,000 clones, 70% to 90% of them singletons. The specimen was peripheral blood. The source of this sequence is a man aged 35-49 years with active or convalescent COVID-19.

In DNA, the CDR3 is TGTGCCAGCAGTTCGGGGGGCGGCCCCTACAATGAGCAGTTCTTC. This encodes CASSSGGGPYNEQFF. The gene calls are TRBV27 and TRBJ2-1; a possible D gene is TRBD2 (7 bases). V lost 4 bases and J lost 2, with 12 bases in between. The CDR3 length is 15 residues. Germline lookup yields CDR1 MNHEY and CDR2 SMNVEV (reference sequence).